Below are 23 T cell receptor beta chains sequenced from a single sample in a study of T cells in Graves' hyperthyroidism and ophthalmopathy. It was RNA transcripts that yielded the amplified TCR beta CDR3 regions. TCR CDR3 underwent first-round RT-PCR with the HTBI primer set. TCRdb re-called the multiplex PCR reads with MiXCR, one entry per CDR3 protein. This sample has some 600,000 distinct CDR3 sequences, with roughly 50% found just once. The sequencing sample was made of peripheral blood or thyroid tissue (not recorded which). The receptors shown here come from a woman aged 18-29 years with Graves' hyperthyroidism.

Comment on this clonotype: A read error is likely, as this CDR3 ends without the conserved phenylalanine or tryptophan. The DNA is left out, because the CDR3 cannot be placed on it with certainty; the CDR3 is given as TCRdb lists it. Here the CDR3 reads CSVERTGTGYTFGS. The V gene is TRBV29-1, the J gene TRBJ2-5; the table's D call TRBD1 went unverified against the DNA. Germline V gene data show CDR1 as SQVTM and CDR2 as ANQGSEA. The CDR3 has 14 residues if both end residues are counted.

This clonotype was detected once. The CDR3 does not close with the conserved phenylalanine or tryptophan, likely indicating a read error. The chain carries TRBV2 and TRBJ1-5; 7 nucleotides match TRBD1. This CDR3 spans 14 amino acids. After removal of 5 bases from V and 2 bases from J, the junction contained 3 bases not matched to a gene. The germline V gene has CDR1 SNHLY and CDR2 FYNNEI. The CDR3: CASSPDRRNQPQHL. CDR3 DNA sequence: TGTGCCAGCAGTCCGGACAGGCGCAATCAGCCCCAGCATTTG.

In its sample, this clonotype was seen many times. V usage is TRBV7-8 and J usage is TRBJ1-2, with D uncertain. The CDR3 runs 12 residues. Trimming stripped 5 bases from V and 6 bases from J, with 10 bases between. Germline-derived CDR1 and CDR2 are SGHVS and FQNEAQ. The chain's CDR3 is CASSPERDGYTF. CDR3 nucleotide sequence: TGTGCCAGCAGCCCCGAACGGGATGGCTACACCTTC.

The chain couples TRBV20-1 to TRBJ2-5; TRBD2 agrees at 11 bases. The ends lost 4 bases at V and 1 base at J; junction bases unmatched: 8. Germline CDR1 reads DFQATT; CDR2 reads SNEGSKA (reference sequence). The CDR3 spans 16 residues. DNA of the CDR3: TGCAGTGCTAATAGGGTAGCGGGAGGGCCCCAAGAGACCCAGTACTTC. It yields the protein CSANRVAGGPQETQYF.

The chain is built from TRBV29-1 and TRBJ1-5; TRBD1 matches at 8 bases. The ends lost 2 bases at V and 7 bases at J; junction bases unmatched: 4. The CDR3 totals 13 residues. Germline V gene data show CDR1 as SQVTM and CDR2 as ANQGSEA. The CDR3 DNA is TGCAGCGTTGAATTACAGGGGGGGCAGCCCCAGCATTTT. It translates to CSVELQGGQPQHF. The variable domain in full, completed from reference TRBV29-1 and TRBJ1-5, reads SAVISQKPSRDICQRGTSLTIQCQVDSQVTMMFWYRQQPGQSLTLIATANQGSEATYESGFVIDKFPISRPNLTFSTLTVSNMSPEDSSIYLCSVELQGGQPQHFGDGTRLSIL.

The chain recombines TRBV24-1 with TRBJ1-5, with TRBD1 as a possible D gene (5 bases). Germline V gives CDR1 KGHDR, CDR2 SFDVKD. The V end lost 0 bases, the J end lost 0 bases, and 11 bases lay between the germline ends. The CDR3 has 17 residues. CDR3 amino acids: CATSDLWGGSSNQPQHF. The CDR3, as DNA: TGTGCCACCAGTGATTTGTGGGGCGGAAGTAGCAATCAGCCCCAGCATTTT.

CDR3 sequence reads: CASSPSDGDTDTQYF. The CDR3 DNA is TGTGCCAGCAGCCCATCGGACGGAGACACAGATACGCAGTATTTT. J is TRBJ2-3 and V is TRBV7-8; D gene ambiguous. Germline loops: CDR1 SGHVS, CDR2 FQNEAQ. The CDR3 is 15 amino acids. Trimming shortened V by 5 bases and J by 2 bases, and 14 bases separated the two germline ends.

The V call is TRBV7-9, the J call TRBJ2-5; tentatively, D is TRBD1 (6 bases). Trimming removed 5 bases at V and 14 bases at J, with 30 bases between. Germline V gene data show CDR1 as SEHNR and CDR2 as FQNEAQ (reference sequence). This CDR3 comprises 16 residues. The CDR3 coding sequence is TGTGCCAGCAGCCCTACCGCTGGATATACCGGGACAACACCCTACTTC. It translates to CASSPTAGYTGTTPYF. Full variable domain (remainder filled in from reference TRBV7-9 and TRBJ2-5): DTGVSQNPRHKITKRGQNVTFRCDPISEHNRLYWYRQTLGQGPEFLTYFQNEAQLEKSRLLSDRFSAERPKGSFSTLEIQRTEQGDSAMYLCASSPTAGYTGTTPYFGPGTRLLVL.

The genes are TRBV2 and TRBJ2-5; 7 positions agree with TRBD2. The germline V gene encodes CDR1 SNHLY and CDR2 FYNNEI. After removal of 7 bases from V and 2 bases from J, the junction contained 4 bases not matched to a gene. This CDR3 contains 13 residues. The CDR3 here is CASTIGGQETQYF. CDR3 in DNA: TGTGCCAGCACCATCGGGGGGCAAGAGACCCAGTACTTC.

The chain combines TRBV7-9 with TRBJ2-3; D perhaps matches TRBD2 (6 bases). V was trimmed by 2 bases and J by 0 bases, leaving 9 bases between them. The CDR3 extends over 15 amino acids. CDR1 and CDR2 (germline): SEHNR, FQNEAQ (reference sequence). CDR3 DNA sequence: TGTGCCAGCAGCTTAAGGCGGGGTAGCACAGATACGCAGTATTTT. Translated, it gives CASSLRRGSTDTQYF.

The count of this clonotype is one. CDR3 protein: CSASRVRSQETQYF. The CDR3 coding sequence is TGCAGTGCTAGCAGGGTCAGATCACAAGAGACCCAGTACTTC. V usage is TRBV20-1 and J usage is TRBJ2-5; TRBD1 is a possible D gene (5 bases). Trimming cost V 3 bases and J 2 bases, with 13 bases left between them. The germline CDR1 and CDR2 sequences are DFQATT and SNEGSKA (reference sequence). The CDR3 has 14 residues.

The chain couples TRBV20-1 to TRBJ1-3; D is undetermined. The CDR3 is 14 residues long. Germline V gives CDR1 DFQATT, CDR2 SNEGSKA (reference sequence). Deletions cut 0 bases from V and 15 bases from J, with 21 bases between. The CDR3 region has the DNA TGCAGTGCTAGAGAATCCCCGGGTACGCGGGGAGAATATTTT. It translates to CSARESPGTRGEYF.

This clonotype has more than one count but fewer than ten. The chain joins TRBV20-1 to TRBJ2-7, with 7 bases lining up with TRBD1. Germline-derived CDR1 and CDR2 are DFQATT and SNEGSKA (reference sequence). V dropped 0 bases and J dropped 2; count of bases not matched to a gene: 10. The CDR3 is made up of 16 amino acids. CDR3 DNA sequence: TGCAGTGCTAGAGATAAAGGGACAGAAACTACCTACGAGCAGTACTTC. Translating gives CSARDKGTETTYEQYF.

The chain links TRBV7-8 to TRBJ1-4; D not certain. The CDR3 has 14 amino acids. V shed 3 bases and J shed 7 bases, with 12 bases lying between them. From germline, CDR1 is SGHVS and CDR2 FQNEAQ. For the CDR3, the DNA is TGTGCCAGCAGCTTCACGGCGTCTCTTGAAAAACTGTTTTTT. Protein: CASSFTASLEKLFF.

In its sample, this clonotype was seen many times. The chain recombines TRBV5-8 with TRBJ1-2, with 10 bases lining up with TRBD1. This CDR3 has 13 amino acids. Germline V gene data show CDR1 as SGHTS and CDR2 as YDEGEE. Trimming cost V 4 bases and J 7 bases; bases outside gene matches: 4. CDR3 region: CASSSGQGVGYTF. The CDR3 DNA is TGTGCCAGCAGCAGCGGACAGGGGGTTGGCTACACCTTC.

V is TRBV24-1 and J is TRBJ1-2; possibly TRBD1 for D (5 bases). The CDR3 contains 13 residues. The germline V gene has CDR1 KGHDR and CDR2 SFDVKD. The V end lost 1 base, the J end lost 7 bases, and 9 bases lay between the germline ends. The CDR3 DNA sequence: TGTGCCACCAGTGATTTCACAGGCTCTGGCTACACCTTC. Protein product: CATSDFTGSGYTF.

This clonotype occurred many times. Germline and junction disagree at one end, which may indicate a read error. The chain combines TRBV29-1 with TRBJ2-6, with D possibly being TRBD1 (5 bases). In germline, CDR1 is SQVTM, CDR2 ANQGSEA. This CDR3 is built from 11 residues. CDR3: CSVLGAHVLTF. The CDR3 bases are TGCAGCGTTCTAGGGGCCCACGTCCTGACTTTC.

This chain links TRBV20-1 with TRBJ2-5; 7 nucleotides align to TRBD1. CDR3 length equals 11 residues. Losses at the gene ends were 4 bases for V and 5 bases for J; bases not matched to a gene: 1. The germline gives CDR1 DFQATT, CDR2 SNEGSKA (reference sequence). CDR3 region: CSATTGETQYF. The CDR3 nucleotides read TGCAGTGCTACGACAGGGGAGACCCAGTACTTC.

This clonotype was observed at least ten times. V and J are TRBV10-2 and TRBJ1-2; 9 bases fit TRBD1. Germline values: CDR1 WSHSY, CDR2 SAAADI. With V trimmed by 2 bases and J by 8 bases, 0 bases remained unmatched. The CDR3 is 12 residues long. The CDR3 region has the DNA TGCGCCAGCAGTGAGACAGGGGGCGGCTACACCTTC. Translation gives CASSETGGGYTF.

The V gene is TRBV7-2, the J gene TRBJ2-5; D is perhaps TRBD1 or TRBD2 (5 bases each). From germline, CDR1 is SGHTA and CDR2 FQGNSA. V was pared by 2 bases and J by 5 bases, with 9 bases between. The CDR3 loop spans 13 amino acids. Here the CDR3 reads CASSLRGFETQYF. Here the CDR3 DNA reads TGTGCCAGCAGCTTACGGGGCTTCGAGACCCAGTACTTC.

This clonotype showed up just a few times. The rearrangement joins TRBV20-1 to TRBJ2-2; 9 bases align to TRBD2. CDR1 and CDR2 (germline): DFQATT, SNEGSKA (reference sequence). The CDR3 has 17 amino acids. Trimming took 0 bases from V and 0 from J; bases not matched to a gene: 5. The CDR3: CSARDLLAGSNTGELFF. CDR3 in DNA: TGCAGTGCTAGAGATCTACTAGCGGGTTCGAACACCGGGGAGCTGTTTTTT.

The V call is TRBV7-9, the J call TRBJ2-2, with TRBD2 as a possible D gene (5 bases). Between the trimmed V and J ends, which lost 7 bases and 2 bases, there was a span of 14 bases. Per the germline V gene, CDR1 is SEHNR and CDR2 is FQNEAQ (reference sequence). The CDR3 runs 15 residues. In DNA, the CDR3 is TGTGCCAGCACCGACCGGGGTCTCAACACCGGGGAGCTGTTTTTT. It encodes CASTDRGLNTGELFF.

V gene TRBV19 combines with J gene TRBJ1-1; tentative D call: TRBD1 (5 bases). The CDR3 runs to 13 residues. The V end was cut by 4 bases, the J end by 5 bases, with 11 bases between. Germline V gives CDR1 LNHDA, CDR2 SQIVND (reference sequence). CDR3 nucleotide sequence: TGTGCCAGTAGTACCCGGGACGGGACTGAAGCTTTCTTT. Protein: CASSTRDGTEAFF. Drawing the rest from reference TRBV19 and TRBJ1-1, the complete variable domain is DGGITQSPKYLFRKEGQNVTLSCEQNLNHDAMYWYRQDPGQGLRLIYYSQIVNDFQKGDIAEGYSVSREKKESFPLTVTSAQKNPTAFYLCASSTRDGTEAFFGQGTRLTVV.